This T cell receptor beta chain stems from a study of T cell changes during pregnancy in multiple sclerosis. This clone was counted between two and nine times. The CDR3 runs 15 residues. V trimming: 6 bases; J trimming: 3 bases; junction bases outside the gene matches: 8. CDR1 is MNHEY, CDR2 SMNVEV, per germline (reference sequence). The data were produced by immunoSEQ multiplex PCR, yet TCRdb's version contains in-frame clones alone and is incomplete. The sample lists about 68,000 clones; roughly nine tenths were seen once. The clonotype comes from a female donor in good health, enrolled as a control in a pregnancy study. This material consisted of peripheral blood, taken in the second trimester of pregnancy. The gene calls are TRBV27 and TRBJ1-5; 7 bases line up with TRBD1. The CDR3 sequence is CASSPWDRNNQPQHF. DNA of the CDR3: TGTGCCAGCAGCCCCTGGGACAGAAACAATCAGCCCCAGCATTTT.